This TCR beta chain was identified in a study of identical twins. Study-wide findings and caveats: The study based its conclusions on cross-sectional statistical analysis and did not follow the same donors.

The CDR3 is 13 amino acids. With 4 bases removed from V and 5 bases from J, the gap between germline ends came to 11 bases. The V gene's germline CDR1 is SGHDN and CDR2 FVKESK. TCRdb reprocessed the 5' RACE reads via MiXCR and lists one record per CDR3 protein. The repertoire has a few hundred thousand distinct CDR3 sequences, approximately 8.8% of them found once; the top ten carry about 9.1%. This clonotype was seen only a few times. Antigen unknown. V usage is TRBV14 and J usage is TRBJ1-2; D gene uncertain. This receptor was identified in a woman aged 45-65 years in good health. Sequencing used naive T cells sorted from blood. CDR3 sequence: CASSLLGGYGYTF. The CDR3 DNA reads as TGTGCCAGCAGCCTACTTGGAGGTTATGGCTACACCTTC.